The 21 T cell receptor beta chains reported below all come from one sample, sequenced in a study of molecular identifiers for immune sequencing clone quantification. TCRdb redid the calling of the PCR reads with MiXCR, one entry per CDR3 protein. Here the sample spans over 600,000 distinct CDR3 sequences, 15% to 20% being singletons. Sequencing used naive CD8+ T cells from blood, with Jurkat cell RNA spiked in. The subset here: FACS-sorted CD8+CD4-CCR7+CD45RA+ naive T cells. The source is a human donor in good health. Some libraries in this study had Jurkat cell RNA spiked in.

This clonotype was seen more than once but under ten times. CDR3 sequence: CSVVWGISGNTIYF. The CDR3 DNA reads as TGCAGCGTTGTCTGGGGGATCTCTGGAAACACCATATATTTT. This chain links TRBV29-1 with TRBJ1-3; TRBD1 might be the D (5 bases). The CDR3 loop spans 14 amino acids. Germline loops: CDR1 SQVTM, CDR2 ANQGSEA. V was pared by 4 bases and J by 0 bases, with 10 bases between. Full variable domain (outside the CDR3, taken from reference TRBV29-1 and TRBJ1-3): SAVISQKPSRDICQRGTSLTIQCQVDSQVTMMFWYRQQPGQSLTLIATANQGSEATYESGFVIDKFPISRPNLTFSTLTVSNMSPEDSSIYLCSVVWGISGNTIYFGEGSWLTVV.

About this clonotype: A read error may be the cause here, since a much bigger clone is one base away. V is TRBV7-2 and J is TRBJ2-7; D might be TRBD2 (6 bases). The V gene's germline CDR1 is SGHTA and CDR2 FQGNSA. V was pared by 7 bases and J by 0 bases, with 19 bases between. CDR3 length: 16 residues. The CDR3 DNA is TGTGCCAGCACCCGCAGTGGCGGGAAGAGCTCCTACGAGCAGTACTTC. This translates into CASTRSGGKSSYEQYF. Looking up the rest from reference TRBV7-2 and TRBJ2-7 gives the full variable domain: GAGVSQSPSNKVTEKGKDVELRCDPISGHTALYWYRQSLGQGLEFLIYFQGNSAPDKSGLPSDRFSAERTGGSVSTLTIQRTQQEDSAVYLCASTRSGGKSSYEQYFGPGTRLTVT.

About this clonotype: This may arise from a read error, as a much more abundant clone is one base away. The rearrangement uses TRBV7-2 and TRBJ2-7; 7 bases line up with TRBD1. V lost 3 bases to trimming and J lost 2 bases; unmatched junction nucleotides: 10. Germline V gene sequence: CDR1 SGHTA, CDR2 FQGNSA. The CDR3 runs to 16 residues. This CDR3 reads CASSLTGTASPYEQYF. CDR3 nucleotides: TGTGCCAGCAGCTTGACCGGGACAGCGAGCCCCTACGAGCAGTACTTC.

In regard to this clonotype: Given a much more abundant clone one base away, this may be a read error. As DNA, the CDR3 is TGCGCCAGCAGCCAAGACTGGGGCGCTAGCACAGATACGCAGTATTTT. Its translation is CASSQDWGASTDTQYF. The chain is built from TRBV4-2 and TRBJ2-3, with D perhaps matching TRBD1 (5 bases). This CDR3 has 16 amino acids. The germline V gene has CDR1 LGHNA and CDR2 YNFKEQ.

This clonotype was observed many times. V and J are TRBV3-1 and TRBJ2-5; D possibly corresponds to TRBD1 (5 bases). The ends were cut back, 9 bases at V and 0 bases at J, with 14 bases in the middle. Looked up from germline, CDR1 is LGHDT and CDR2 is YNNKEL (reference sequence). The CDR3 loop spans 14 amino acids. In nucleotides, the CDR3 is TGTGCCAGTACTACGTCACAGGACCAAGAGACCCAGTACTTC. Translated: CASTTSQDQETQYF.

The table lists this clonotype with many counts. The chain employs TRBV5-1 and TRBJ1-1; D not resolved. The CDR3 is 12 amino acids. V lost 4 bases to trimming and J lost 13 bases, with 17 bases between them. Germline V gene sequence: CDR1 SGHRS, CDR2 YFSETQ. The CDR3 loop is CASSIDSDMVFF. The CDR3, as DNA: TGCGCCAGCAGCATCGATTCGGATATGGTTTTCTTT.

The table lists this clonotype with many counts. The chain recombines TRBV7-6 with TRBJ2-3, with D uncertain. V gave up 5 bases and J gave up 2 bases, with 14 bases separating them. Germline V lookup: CDR1 SGHVS, CDR2 FNYEAQ. CDR3 size: 15 residues. DNA for the CDR3: TGTGCCAGCAGCGGAGAGCATTGGGACACAGATACGCAGTATTTT. This encodes CASSGEHWDTDTQYF.

This clonotype was recorded at least ten times. V is TRBV12-3 or TRBV12-4 and J is TRBJ2-3; 7 positions match TRBD2. Losses at the gene ends were 2 bases for V and 3 bases for J; bases not matched to a gene: 5. The CDR3 spans 15 residues. The DNA of the CDR3 is TGTGCCAGCAGTTTATACTTGGGAGGGACAGATACGCAGTATTTT. Protein: CASSLYLGGTDTQYF.

About this clonotype: A much larger clonotype is one base distant, so this may be a read error. The chain joins TRBV20-1 to TRBJ2-3, with 8 positions matching TRBD1. The J call is doubtful: the DNA matches TRBJ1-5 better. CDR3 length: 16 amino acids. CDR1 and CDR2 from the germline V gene are DFQATT and SNEGSKA (reference sequence). CDR3 in amino acids: CSASPLGQASTDTQHF. As DNA, the CDR3 is TGCAGTGCTTCTCCCCTGGGACAGGCTAGCACAGATACGCAGCATTTT.

Notes on this clonotype: One end of the junction varies from germline; a read error may be responsible. V and J are TRBV7-8 and TRBJ2-5; D is possibly TRBD1 (5 bases). The CDR3 runs to 13 residues. Germline assignment: CDR1 SGHVS and CDR2 FQNEAQ. The CDR3 coding sequence is TGTGCCGGCAGCTTAACAGGCCAAGAGACCCAGTACTTC. This codes for CAGSLTGQETQYF.

This clonotype has just a few counts. The chain couples TRBV7-9 to TRBJ1-2; the D is unclear. This CDR3 is 14 amino acids long. Germline V gene lookup returns CDR1 SEHNR and CDR2 FQNEAQ (reference sequence). The ends were cut back, 3 bases at V and 0 bases at J, with 8 bases in the middle. Written as DNA, the CDR3 is TGTGCCAGCAGCTTTCGACCGCCTAACTATGGCTACACCTTC. Translated, it gives CASSFRPPNYGYTF.

This clonotype was seen a handful of times. The chain combines TRBV4-1 with TRBJ1-1, with TRBD1 as a possible D gene (6 bases). Trimming cost V 0 bases and J 1 base, with 9 bases left between them. Germline lookup yields CDR1 MGHRA and CDR2 YSYEKL. The CDR3 extends over 15 amino acids. Here the CDR3 reads CASSQEARGNTEAFF. The CDR3 DNA follows: TGCGCCAGCAGCCAAGAAGCCAGGGGGAACACTGAAGCTTTCTTT.

The rearrangement links TRBV27 to TRBJ2-3; D remains ambiguous. The germline V gene has CDR1 MNHEY and CDR2 SMNVEV (reference sequence). V was shortened by 5 bases and J by 8 bases, with 11 bases between the two germline ends. The CDR3 extends over 12 amino acids. The CDR3 DNA sequence: TGTGCCAGCAGTCCTTTTGGTGGTACGCAGTATTTT. Translated: CASSPFGGTQYF.

About this clonotype: Given a much more abundant clone one base away, this may be a read error. The V call is TRBV7-2, the J call TRBJ2-2; D is perhaps TRBD1 (6 bases). From germline, CDR1 is SGHTA and CDR2 FQGNSA. The CDR3 consists of 16 residues. V lost 5 bases and J 2 bases, leaving 15 bases between the germline ends. The CDR3 sequence: CASSGEQGVNTGELFF. The CDR3 DNA reads TGTGCCAGCAGCGGAGAACAGGGAGTAAACACCGGGGAGCTGTTTTTT.

This clonotype was counted between two and nine times. This clone may be a read error of a much larger clone one base away. This likely comes from a read error, as the CDR3 has no conserved phenylalanine or tryptophan at its end. The chain recombines TRBV4-1 with TRBJ1-5, with D tentatively TRBD1 (5 bases). CDR3 length: 14 residues. V lost 2 bases and J 1 base, leaving 6 bases between the germline ends. Germline V lookup: CDR1 MGHRA, CDR2 YSYEKL. CDR3 sequence reads: CASSQRQSNQPQHL. CDR3 coding DNA: TGCGCCAGCAGCCAAAGACAGAGCAATCAGCCCCAGCATCTT.

This clonotype was seen at least ten times. This chain joins TRBV4-3 and TRBJ2-5; TRBD2 might be the D (5 bases). V gave up 0 bases and J gave up 10 bases, with 15 bases separating them. The CDR3 is 14 residues long. In germline, CDR1 is LGHNA, CDR2 YSLEER. For the CDR3, the DNA is TGCGCCAGCAGCCAAGATGTCGCCCCCCGGGACCAGTACTTC. It encodes CASSQDVAPRDQYF.

This clonotype was recorded a few times. V is TRBV9 and J is TRBJ2-3, with 9 nucleotides matching TRBD2. Looked up from germline, CDR1 is SGDLS and CDR2 is YYNGEE. The CDR3 is 16 residues long. Trimming took 0 bases from V and 2 from J; bases not matched to a gene: 4. The CDR3 DNA reads as TGTGCCAGCAGCGTAGGTAGCGGGGGACTCACAGATACGCAGTATTTT. Its protein is CASSVGSGGLTDTQYF.

V and J are TRBV12-3 or TRBV12-4 and TRBJ2-7, with no clear D. V lost 0 bases and J lost 2, with 11 bases in between. This CDR3 has 15 residues. The CDR3: CASSLAPGGPYEQYF. CDR3 DNA: TGTGCCAGCAGTTTAGCCCCCGGCGGTCCCTACGAGCAGTACTTC.

This sequence joins TRBV19 and TRBJ1-2; TRBD1 aligns across 8 bases. V shed 3 bases, J shed 8 bases, and the junction held 14 bases outside the gene matches. Germline V gene lookup returns CDR1 LNHDA and CDR2 SQIVND (reference sequence). This CDR3 is built from 16 residues. This CDR3 reads CASSIGSRGTGRGYTF. The CDR3 DNA follows: TGTGCCAGTAGTATTGGTTCACGGGGGACAGGTCGCGGCTACACCTTC.

The table lists this clonotype with a few counts. The chain couples TRBV12-3 or TRBV12-4 to TRBJ2-5; possibly TRBD2 for D (6 bases). The CDR3 length is 13 residues. The ends were cut back, 8 bases at V and 5 bases at J, with 15 bases in the middle. CDR3 DNA: TGTGCCAGCTCGGACGTAAGCGGGGAGACCCAGTACTTC. This gives the protein CASSDVSGETQYF.

This clonotype has at least ten counts. CDR3 coding DNA: TGCAGCGCCGCGACACAGATCTACGAGCAGTACTTC. It yields the protein CSAATQIYEQYF. J is TRBJ2-7 and V is TRBV29-1; D unclear. This CDR3 region has 12 residues. V was shortened by 7 bases and J by 3 bases, with 13 bases between the two germline ends. From germline, CDR1 is SQVTM and CDR2 ANQGSEA.